This T cell receptor beta chain was obtained from a study of blood T cells in healthy people across ages. Study results and limitations: PBMCs went unsorted, and a conclusive naive versus antigen-experienced comparison was therefore prevented.

With regard to this clonotype: Its antigen is not identified.

The donors, healthy Caucasians from Russia, were aged about 6 to 95. Isolated PBMCs totaled at least 6.5 million in each sample. Primed by a sample-barcoded 5' primer and a J-beta primer mix, a second PCR proceeded for about 6 to 12 cycles. All cDNA molecules were each tagged by a template-switch adaptor with 12 random nucleotides. Via MiXCR, TCRdb re-called the 5' RACE reads, giving one row per CDR3 protein. The data show approximately 780,000 distinct CDR3 sequences, with approximately 24% seen just once and over 2.5% held by the top ten. From germline, CDR1 is DFQATT and CDR2 SNEGSKA (reference sequence). V lost 5 bases to trimming and J lost 4 bases; unmatched junction nucleotides: 12. The CDR3 is 17 residues long. These same records also appear under a second study, on T cells of mothers and their children.

This clonotype originated in a boy aged 10-17 years in good health. Sequencing used blood. The chain employs TRBV20-1 and TRBJ2-3; TRBD2 matches at 13 bases. The CDR3 is CSAGGGLAGFMPDTQYF. CDR3 in DNA: TGCAGTGCTGGGGGGGGACTAGCGGGGTTTATGCCAGATACGCAGTATTTT.